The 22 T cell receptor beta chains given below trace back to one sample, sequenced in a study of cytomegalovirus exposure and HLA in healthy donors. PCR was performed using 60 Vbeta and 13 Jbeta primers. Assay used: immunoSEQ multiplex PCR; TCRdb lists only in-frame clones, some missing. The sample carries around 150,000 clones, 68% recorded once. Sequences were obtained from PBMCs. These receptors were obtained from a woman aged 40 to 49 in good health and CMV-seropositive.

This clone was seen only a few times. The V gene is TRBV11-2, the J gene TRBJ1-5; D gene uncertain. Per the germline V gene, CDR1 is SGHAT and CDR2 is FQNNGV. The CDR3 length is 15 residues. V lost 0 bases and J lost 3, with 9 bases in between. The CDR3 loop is CASSLDGQDNQPQHF. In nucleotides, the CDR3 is TGTGCCAGCAGCTTAGATGGCCAGGACAATCAGCCCCAGCATTTT.

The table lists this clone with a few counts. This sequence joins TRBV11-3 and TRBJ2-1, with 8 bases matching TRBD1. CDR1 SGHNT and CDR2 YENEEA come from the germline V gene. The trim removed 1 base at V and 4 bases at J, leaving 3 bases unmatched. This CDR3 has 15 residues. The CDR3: CASSLGRTGYNEQFF. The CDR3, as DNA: TGTGCCAGCAGCTTAGGGCGGACAGGGTACAATGAGCAGTTCTTC.

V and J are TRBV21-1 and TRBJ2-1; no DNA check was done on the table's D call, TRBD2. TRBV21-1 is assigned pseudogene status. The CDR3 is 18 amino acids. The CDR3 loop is CASSKPSAGGHRYNEQFF. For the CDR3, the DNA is TGTGCCAGCAGCAAACCGTCGGCGGGGGGCCATCGGTACAATGAGCAGTTCTTC.

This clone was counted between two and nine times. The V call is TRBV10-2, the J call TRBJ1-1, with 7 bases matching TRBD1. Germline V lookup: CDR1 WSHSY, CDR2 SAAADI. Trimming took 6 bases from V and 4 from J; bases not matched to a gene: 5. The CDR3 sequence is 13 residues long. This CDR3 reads CASSSQGGTEAFF. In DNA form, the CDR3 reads TGCGCCAGCAGCTCCCAGGGGGGCACTGAAGCTTTCTTT.

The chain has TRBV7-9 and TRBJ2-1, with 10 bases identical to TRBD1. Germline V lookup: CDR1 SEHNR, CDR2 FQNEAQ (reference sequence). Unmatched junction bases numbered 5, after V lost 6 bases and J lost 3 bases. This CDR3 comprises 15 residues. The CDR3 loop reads CASRSRDRGYNEQFF. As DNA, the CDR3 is TGTGCCAGCAGATCCCGGGACAGGGGCTACAATGAGCAGTTCTTC. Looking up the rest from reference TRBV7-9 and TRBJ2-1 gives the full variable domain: DTGVSQNPRHKITKRGQNVTFRCDPISEHNRLYWYRQTLGQGPEFLTYFQNEAQLEKSRLLSDRFSAERPKGSFSTLEIQRTEQGDSAMYLCASRSRDRGYNEQFFGPGTRLTVL.

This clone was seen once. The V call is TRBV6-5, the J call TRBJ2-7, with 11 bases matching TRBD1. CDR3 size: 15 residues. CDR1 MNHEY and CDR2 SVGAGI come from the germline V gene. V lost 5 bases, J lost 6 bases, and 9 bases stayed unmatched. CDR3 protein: CASSRPDRGRSEQYF. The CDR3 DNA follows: TGTGCCAGCAGTCGCCCGGACAGGGGGCGCTCCGAGCAGTACTTC.

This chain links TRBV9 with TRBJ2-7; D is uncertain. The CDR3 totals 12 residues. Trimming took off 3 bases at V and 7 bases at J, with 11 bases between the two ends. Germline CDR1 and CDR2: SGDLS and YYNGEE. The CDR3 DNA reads TGTGCCAGCAGCGCCGAACTCGGGGAGCAGTACTTC. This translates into CASSAELGEQYF.

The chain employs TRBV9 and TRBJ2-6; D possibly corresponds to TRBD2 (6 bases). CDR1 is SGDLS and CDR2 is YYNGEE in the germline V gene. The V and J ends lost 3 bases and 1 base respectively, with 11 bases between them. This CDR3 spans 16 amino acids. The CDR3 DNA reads TGTGCCAGCAGCGGTGGGGACTCTTCTGGGGCCAACGTCCTGACTTTC. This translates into CASSGGDSSGANVLTF.

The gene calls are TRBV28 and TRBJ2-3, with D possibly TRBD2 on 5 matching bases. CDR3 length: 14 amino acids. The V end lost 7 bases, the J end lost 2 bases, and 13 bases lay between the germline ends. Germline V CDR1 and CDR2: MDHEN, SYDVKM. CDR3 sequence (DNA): TGTGCCAGCACCCCCGGAGGATACACAGATACGCAGTATTTT. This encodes CASTPGGYTDTQYF.

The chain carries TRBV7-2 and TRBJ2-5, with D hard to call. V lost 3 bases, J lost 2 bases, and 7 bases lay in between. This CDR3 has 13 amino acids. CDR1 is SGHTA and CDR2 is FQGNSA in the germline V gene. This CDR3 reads CASSFLSQETQYF. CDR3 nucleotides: TGTGCCAGCAGCTTTCTGAGTCAAGAGACCCAGTACTTC.

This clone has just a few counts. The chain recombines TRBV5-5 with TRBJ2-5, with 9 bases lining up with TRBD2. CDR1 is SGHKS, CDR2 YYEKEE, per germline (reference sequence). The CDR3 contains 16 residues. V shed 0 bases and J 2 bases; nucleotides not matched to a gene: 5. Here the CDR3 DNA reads TGTGCCAGCAGCTTGGCACTAGCGGGCGCACAAGAGACCCAGTACTTC. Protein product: CASSLALAGAQETQYF.

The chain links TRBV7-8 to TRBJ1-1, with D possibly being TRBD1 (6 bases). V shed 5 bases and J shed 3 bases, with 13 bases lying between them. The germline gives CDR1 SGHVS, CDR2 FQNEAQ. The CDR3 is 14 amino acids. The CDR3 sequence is CASSVNRVYTEAFF. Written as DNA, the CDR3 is TGTGCCAGCAGCGTAAACAGGGTGTACACTGAAGCTTTCTTT.

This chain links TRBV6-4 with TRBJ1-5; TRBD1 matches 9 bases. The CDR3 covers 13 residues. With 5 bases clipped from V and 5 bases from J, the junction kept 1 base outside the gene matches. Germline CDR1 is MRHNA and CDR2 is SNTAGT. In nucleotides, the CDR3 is TGTGCCAGCAGTCGGGACAGGGATCAGCCCCAGCATTTT. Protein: CASSRDRDQPQHF.

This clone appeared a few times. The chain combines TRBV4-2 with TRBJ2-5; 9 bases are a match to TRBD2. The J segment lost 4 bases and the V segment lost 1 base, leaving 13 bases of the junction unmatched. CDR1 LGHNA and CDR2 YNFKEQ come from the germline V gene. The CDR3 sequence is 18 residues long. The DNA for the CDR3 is TGTGCCAGCAGCCAAGTGGTCGCGGGAGGGGGGAGGTTAGAGACCCAGTACTTC. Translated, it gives CASSQVVAGGGRLETQYF.

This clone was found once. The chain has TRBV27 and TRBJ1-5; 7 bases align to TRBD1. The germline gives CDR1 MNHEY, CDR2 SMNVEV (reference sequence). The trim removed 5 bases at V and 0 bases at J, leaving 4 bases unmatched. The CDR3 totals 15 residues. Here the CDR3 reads CASSQTGDSNQPQHF. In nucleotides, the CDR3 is TGTGCCAGCAGTCAAACAGGGGATAGCAATCAGCCCCAGCATTTT.

CDR3 sequence reads: CASSFLGVRASYEQYF. In DNA form, the CDR3 reads TGTGCCAGCAGCTTTCTAGGGGTTCGGGCCTCCTACGAGCAGTACTTC. The V gene is TRBV5-8, the J gene TRBJ2-7; a weak D match, TRBD1 (5 bases). This CDR3 is built from 16 residues. Germline assignment: CDR1 SGHTS and CDR2 YDEGEE. Trimming shortened V by 2 bases and J by 0 bases, and 15 bases separated the two germline ends.

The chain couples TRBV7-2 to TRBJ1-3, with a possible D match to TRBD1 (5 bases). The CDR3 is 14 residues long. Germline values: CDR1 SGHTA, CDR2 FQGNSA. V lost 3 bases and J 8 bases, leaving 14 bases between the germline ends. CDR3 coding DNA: TGTGCCAGCAGCTTGGGGCAGGGATCAGACACCATATATTTT. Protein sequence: CASSLGQGSDTIYF.

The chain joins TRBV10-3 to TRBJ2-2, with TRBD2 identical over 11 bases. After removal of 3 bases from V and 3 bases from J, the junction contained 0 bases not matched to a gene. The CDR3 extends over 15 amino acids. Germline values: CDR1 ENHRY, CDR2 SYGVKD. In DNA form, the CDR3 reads TGTGCCATCAGTGAACTAGCGGGGGACACCGGGGAGCTGTTTTTT. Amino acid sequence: CAISELAGDTGELFF.

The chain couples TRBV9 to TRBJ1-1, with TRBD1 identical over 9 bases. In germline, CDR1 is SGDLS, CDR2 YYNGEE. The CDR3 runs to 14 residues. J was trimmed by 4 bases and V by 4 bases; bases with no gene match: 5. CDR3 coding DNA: TGTGCCAGCAGCAAGGGACAGGGTGGCACTGAAGCTTTCTTT. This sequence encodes CASSKGQGGTEAFF.

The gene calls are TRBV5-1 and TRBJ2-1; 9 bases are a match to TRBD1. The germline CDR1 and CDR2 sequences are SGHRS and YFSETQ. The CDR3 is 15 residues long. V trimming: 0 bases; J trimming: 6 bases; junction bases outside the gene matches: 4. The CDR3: CASSLGTGVGNEQFF. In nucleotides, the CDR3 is TGCGCCAGCAGCTTGGGGACAGGGGTGGGCAATGAGCAGTTCTTC.

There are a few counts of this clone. The DNA for the CDR3 is TGTGCCAGCAGCGTACAGGGGGCGAATCAAGAGACCCAGTACTTC. This codes for CASSVQGANQETQYF. The gene calls are TRBV9 and TRBJ2-5, with TRBD1 matching 8 bases. CDR3 length equals 15 residues. Germline V gene data show CDR1 as SGDLS and CDR2 as YYNGEE. V dropped 1 base and J dropped 2; count of bases not matched to a gene: 4.

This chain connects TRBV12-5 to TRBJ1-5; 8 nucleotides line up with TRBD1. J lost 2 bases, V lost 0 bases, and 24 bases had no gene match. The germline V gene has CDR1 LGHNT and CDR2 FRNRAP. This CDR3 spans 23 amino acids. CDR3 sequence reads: CASGLVRLPLRTGNLRGNQPQHF. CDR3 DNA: TGTGCTAGTGGTTTGGTACGGCTACCGTTGCGGACAGGGAACCTCCGGGGCAATCAGCCCCAGCATTTT.